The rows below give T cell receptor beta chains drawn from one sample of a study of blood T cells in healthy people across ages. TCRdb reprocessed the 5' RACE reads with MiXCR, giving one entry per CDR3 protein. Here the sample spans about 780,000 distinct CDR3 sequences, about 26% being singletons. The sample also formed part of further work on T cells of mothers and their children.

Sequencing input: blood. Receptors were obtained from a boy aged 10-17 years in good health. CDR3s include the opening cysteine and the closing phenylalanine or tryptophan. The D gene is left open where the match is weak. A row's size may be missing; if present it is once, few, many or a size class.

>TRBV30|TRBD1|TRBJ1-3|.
CAWKTGNSGNTIYF
TGTGCCTGGAAGACAGGGAACTCTGGAAACACCATATATTTT
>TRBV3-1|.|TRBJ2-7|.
CASSQERYEQYF
TGTGCCAGCAGCCAAGAGAGATACGAGCAGTACTTC
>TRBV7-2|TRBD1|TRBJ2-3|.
CASSLEAGQGASDTQYF
TGTGCCAGCAGCTTAGAAGCAGGACAGGGGGCGTCGGATACGCAGTATTTT
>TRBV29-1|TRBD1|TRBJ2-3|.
CSADRGSPGDTQYF
TGCAGCGCTGACAGGGGCTCGCCTGGGGATACGCAGTATTTT
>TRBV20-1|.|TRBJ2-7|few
CSAMTDWGEQYF
TGCAGTGCCATGACCGATTGGGGCGAGCAGTACTTC
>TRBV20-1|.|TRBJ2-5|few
CSANLGAGQETQYF
TGCAGTGCTAACCTAGGTGCAGGTCAAGAGACCCAGTACTTC
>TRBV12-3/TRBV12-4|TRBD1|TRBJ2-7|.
CASSPSDRDHEQYF
TGTGCCAGCAGTCCGTCGGACAGGGACCACGAGCAGTACTTC
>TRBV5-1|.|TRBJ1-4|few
CASSSGQTTTNEKLFF
TGCGCCAGCAGTTCTGGACAGACTACAACTAATGAAAAACTGTTTTTT
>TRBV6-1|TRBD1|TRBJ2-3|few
CASRQHGTGGRDTQYF
TGTGCCAGCAGGCAACATGGGACAGGGGGCAGAGATACGCAGTATTTT
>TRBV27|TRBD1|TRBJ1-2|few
CASSLNRDRGGYTF
TGTGCCAGCAGTTTGAACCGGGACAGGGGTGGCTACACCTTC
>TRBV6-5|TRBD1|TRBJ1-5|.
CASKPDRVSQPQHF
TGTGCCAGCAAACCCGACAGGGTGTCTCAGCCCCAGCATTTT
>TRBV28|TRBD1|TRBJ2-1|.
CASSPPTGALYNEQFF
TGTGCCAGCAGTCCCCCGACAGGGGCACTATACAATGAGCAGTTCTTC
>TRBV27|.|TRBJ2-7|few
CASSTPRSSYEQYF
TGTGCCAGCAGTACCCCACGGAGCTCCTACGAGCAGTACTTC
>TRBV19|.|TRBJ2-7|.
CASSIAPSSYEQYF
TGTGCCAGTAGTATCGCTCCGAGCTCCTACGAGCAGTACTTC
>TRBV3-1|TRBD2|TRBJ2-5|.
CASSRASLLAGEETQYF
TGTGCCAGCAGCCGCGCATCCCTACTAGCGGGGGAAGAGACCCAGTACTTC
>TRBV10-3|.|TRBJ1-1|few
CAISESRQNTEAFF
TGTGCCATCAGTGAGTCGAGGCAGAACACTGAAGCTTTCTTT
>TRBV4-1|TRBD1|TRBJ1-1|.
CASSQKQGWTEAFF
TGCGCCAGCAGCCAAAAACAGGGGTGGACTGAAGCTTTCTTT
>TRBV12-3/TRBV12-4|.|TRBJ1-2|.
CASSDSLGRRLGYGYTF
TGTGCCAGCAGTGACAGTCTGGGCAGAAGGTTGGGCTATGGCTACACCTTC
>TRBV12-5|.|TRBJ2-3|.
CASGEGTDTQYF
TGTGCTAGTGGAGAGGGCACAGATACGCAGTATTTT
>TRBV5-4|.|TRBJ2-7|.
CASGRDGLFDEQYF
TGTGCCAGCGGCAGGGACGGACTTTTCGACGAGCAGTACTTC
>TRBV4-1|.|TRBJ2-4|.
CASSPSPENIQYF
TGCGCCAGCAGCCCCAGCCCCGAAAACATTCAGTACTTC
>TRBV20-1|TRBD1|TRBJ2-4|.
CSARDSTGSGDIQYF
TGCAGTGCTAGAGATTCGACAGGGTCTGGGGACATTCAGTACTTC
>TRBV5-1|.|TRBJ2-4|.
CASSLGGIVNIQYF
TGCGCCAGCAGCTTGGGAGGGATCGTAAACATTCAGTACTTC
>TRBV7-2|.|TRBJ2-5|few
CASSFGRGAGATKETQYF
TGTGCCAGCAGCTTCGGCAGGGGGGCGGGGGCTACAAAAGAGACCCAGTACTTC
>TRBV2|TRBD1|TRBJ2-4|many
CASRTGVAKNIQYF
TGTGCCAGCAGGACAGGGGTTGCCAAAAACATTCAGTACTTC
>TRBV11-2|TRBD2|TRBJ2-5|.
CASSLDFGTSVETQYF
TGTGCCAGCAGCTTAGACTTCGGGACTAGCGTCGAGACCCAGTACTTC